The T cell receptor beta chain under discussion was sequenced for a study of identical twins. General study results and limits: Among out-of-frame alpha sequences shared by twins, low generation probability occurred in excess. The study drew conclusions from cross-sectional statistical analysis, not from following the same donors. Cord blood beta clonotypes that were abundant carried fewer insertions, and memory repertoires showed no such trend.

One entry per CDR3 protein results from TCRdb running MiXCR on the 5' RACE reads. The sample records roughly 230,000 distinct CDR3 sequences, around 8.8% being singletons. This clonotype was observed at least ten times. Its antigen is not identified. The CDR3 spans 11 residues. The V end was cut by 5 bases, the J end by 3 bases, with 5 bases between. Looked up from germline, CDR1 is MNHEY and CDR2 is SVGEGT. The same data also went into a second study, on yellow fever vaccine responses in identical twins.

This clonotype was sampled from a woman aged 18-29 years in good health. This chain connects TRBV6-2 or TRBV6-3 to TRBJ2-7; no firm D call. The sequencing input was CD8+ T cells sorted from blood. The CDR3 is CASSKDYEQYF. CDR3 in DNA: TGTGCCAGCAGTAAAGACTACGAGCAGTACTTC.